The rows below give T cell receptor beta chains drawn from one sample of a study of T cell responses to AZD1222 COVID-19 vaccine. Repertoires were generated with immunoSEQ multiplex PCR, while TCRdb's copy carries only in-frame clones and drops some. The table lists approximately 150,000 clones, about 93% of them singletons. This specimen was peripheral blood, taken on day 0 of AZD1222 vaccination. Receptors were obtained from an adult in good health. Each CDR3 is given without its conserved first and last residue.

TRBV29-1	SVGGGGPLPVNGYT
TRBV5-1	ASSWGGGEAGELF
TRBV4-1	ASSQDGDLGYQPQH
TRBV2	ACARDIVDEKLF
TRBV4-3	ASSQDLTGQETQY
TRBV14	ASSQTGWSTDTQY
TRBV6-6	ASSPFGTGVSYNEQF
TRBV29-1	SVENRWGLSYNEQF
TRBV3-1/TRBV3-2	ASSQANRGPGSGANVLT
TRBV5-1	ASSSTGEGNQPQH
TRBV2	ASIDGLPNTGELF
TRBV7-8	ASSLNPSGNTDTQY
TRBV5-5	ASSLGPGAF
TRBV5-4	ASSRDYRHMEQY
TRBV5-1	ASSRRGPGDTEAF
TRBV9	ASSVGTSGPRGTDTQY
TRBV18	ASSPRSLAGWGEQY
TRBV7-9	ASRTGQGQWTEAF
TRBV6-5	ASRDTGGSYNEQF
TRBV5-4	ASSSDSGAYEQY
TRBV4-3	ASSQDRGRAGELF
TRBV10-2	ASSGGTETQY
TRBV27	ASSSFGLRSGANVLT
TRBV10-3	AISGPGADTQY
TRBV15	ATSRGESSYGYT
TRBV20-1	PIATYEQY
TRBV18	ASSPAGRNSPLH
TRBV18	ASSQQGRSTEAF
TRBV27	ASSLLKGAVLH
TRBV12-3/TRBV12-4	ASSFGPEAF
TRBV12-1	ASSFPPNGCSYEQY
TRBV27	ASAPKEAGVYNEQF
TRBV27	ASSLTVAGSYEQY
TRBV11-1	ASSLEGPPNTGELF
TRBV6-2/TRBV6-3	ASSYLLGAPETEAF
TRBV6-6	ASSYVTGVSGNTIY
TRBV21-1	ATGRDSPCEQY
TRBV2	ASSEGLRVLGYT
TRBV18	ASSGQGGNQPQH
TRBV7-8	ASSARQGNTGELF
TRBV12-3/TRBV12-4	ASSLGRSDEQY
TRBV7-2	ASSFNVQRGFTYEQY
TRBV19	ASPGHQTGELF
TRBV19	ASKLSGTGNTIY
TRBV13	ASSSQGRRTEAF
TRBV12-3/TRBV12-4	ASSFGTQETQY
TRBV4-1	ASSQVTRVNTEAF
TRBV6-1	ASSEASVVRGTEAF
TRBV5-8	ASSLGAPGPRSGYT